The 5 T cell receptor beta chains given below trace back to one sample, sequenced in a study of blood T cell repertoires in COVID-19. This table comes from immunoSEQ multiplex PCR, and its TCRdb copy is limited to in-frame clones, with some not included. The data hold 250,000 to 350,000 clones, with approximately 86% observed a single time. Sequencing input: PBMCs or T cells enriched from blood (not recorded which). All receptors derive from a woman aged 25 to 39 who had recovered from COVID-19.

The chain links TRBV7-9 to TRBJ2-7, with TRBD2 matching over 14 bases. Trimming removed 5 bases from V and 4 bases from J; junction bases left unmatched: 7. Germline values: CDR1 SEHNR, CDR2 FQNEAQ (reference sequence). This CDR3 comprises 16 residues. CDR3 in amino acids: CASSNPGLAGEYEQYF. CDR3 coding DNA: TGTGCCAGCAGCAATCCGGGACTAGCGGGAGAATACGAGCAGTACTTC.

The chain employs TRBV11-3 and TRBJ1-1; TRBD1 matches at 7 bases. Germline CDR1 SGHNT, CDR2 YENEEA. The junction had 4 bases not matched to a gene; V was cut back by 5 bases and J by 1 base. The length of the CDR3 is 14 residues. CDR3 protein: CASSIGQANTEAFF. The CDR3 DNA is TGTGCCAGCAGCATCGGACAGGCGAACACTGAAGCTTTCTTT.

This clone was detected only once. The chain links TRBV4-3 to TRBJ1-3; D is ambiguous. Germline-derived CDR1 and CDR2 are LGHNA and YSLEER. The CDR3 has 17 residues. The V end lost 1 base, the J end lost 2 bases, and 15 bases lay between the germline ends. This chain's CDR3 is CASSQGPSGFTGNTIYF. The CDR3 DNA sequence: TGCGCCAGCAGCCAAGGACCGTCGGGGTTTACTGGAAACACCATATATTTT.

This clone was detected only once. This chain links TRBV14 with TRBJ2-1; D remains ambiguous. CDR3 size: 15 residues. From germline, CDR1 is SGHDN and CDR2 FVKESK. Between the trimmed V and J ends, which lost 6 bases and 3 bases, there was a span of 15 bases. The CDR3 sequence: CASSRLRPFYNEQFF. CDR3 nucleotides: TGTGCCAGCAGTCGACTCAGACCCTTCTACAATGAGCAGTTCTTC.

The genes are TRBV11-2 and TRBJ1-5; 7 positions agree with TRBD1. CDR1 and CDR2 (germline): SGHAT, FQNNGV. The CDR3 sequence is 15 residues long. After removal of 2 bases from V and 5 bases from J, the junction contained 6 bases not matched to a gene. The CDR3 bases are TGTGCCAGCAGCTTATCCGGGACAGACTATCAGCCCCAGCATTTT. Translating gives CASSLSGTDYQPQHF.